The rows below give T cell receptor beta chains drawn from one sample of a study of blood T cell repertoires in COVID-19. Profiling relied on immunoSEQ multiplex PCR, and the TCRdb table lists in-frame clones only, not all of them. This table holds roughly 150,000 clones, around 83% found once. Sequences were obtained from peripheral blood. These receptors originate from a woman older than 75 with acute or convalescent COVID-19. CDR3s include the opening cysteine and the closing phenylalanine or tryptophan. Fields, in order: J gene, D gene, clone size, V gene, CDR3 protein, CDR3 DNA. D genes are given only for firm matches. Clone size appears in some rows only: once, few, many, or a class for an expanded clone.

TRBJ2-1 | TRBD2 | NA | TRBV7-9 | CASRAGGPDGEQFF | TGTGCCAGCAGGGCGGGGGGTCCCGACGGAGAGCAGTTCTTC
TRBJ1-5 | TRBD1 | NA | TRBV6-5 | CASRPRDRNQPQHF | TGTGCCAGCAGACCCCGGGACAGAAATCAGCCCCAGCATTTT
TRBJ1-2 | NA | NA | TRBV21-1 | CASSKNWYPF | TGTGCCAGCAGCAAAAACTGGTACCCCTTC
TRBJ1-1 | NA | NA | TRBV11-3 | CASSTPEGLMNTEAFF | TGTGCCAGCAGCACTCCTGAGGGCCTCATGAACACTGAAGCTTTCTTT
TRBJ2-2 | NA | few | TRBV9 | CASSVNSLAPPGELFF | TGTGCCAGCAGCGTAAACTCTCTAGCTCCCCCCGGGGAGCTGTTTTTT
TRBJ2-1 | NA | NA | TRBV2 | CASSERGGSNEQFF | TGTGCCAGCAGTGAGAGGGGGGGCTCCAATGAGCAGTTCTTC
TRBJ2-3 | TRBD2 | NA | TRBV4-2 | CASSLRFTSGGSRSTDTQYF | TGTGCCAGCAGCCTCCGCTTCACTAGCGGGGGTTCCCGTAGCACAGATACGCAGTATTTT
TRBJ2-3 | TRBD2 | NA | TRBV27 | CASSPVGLAGPSTDTQYF | TGTGCCAGCAGTCCAGTGGGACTAGCGGGGCCGAGCACAGATACGCAGTATTTT
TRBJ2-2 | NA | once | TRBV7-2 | CASRTGGAYGELFF | TGTGCCAGCAGAACTGGGGGGGCATACGGGGAGCTGTTTTTT
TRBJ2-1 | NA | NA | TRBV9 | CASSVGEIRDKRYNEQFF | TGTGCCAGCAGCGTAGGCGAGATACGGGACAAGCGCTACAATGAGCAGTTCTTC
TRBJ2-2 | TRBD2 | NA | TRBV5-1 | CASRTGTSGLNTGELFF | TGCGCCAGCAGGACCGGGACTAGCGGACTGAACACCGGGGAGCTGTTTTTT
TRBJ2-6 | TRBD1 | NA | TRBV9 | CASSFRTGVHSGANVLTF | TGTGCCAGCAGCTTTAGGACAGGTGTTCACTCTGGGGCCAACGTCCTGACTTTC
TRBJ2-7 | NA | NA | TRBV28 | CASTLAYEQYF | TGTGCCAGCACCCTTGCCTACGAGCAGTACTTC
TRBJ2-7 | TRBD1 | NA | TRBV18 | CASSPKPRRGTGWSYEQYF | TGTGCCAGCTCACCCAAGCCTAGACGGGGGACAGGCTGGTCCTACGAGCAGTACTTC
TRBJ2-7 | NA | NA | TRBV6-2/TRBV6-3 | CASSYLGAEYF | TGTGCCAGCAGTTACTTAGGGGCGGAATACTTC
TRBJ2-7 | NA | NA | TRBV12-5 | CASGLAGQKSSYEQYF | TGTGCTAGTGGTTTGGCCGGACAGAAATCCTCCTACGAGCAGTACTTC
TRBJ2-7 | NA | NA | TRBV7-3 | CASSLSASSGSYEQYF | TGTGCCAGCAGCTTATCGGCCAGTTCAGGGTCCTACGAGCAGTACTTC
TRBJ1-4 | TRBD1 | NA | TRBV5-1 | CASSLGGTGNEKLFF | TGCGCCAGCAGCTTGGGCGGGACAGGGAATGAAAAACTGTTTTTT
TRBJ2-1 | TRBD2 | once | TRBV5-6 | CASSLTSGVQSSYNEQFF | TGTGCCAGCAGCTTGACTAGCGGGGTTCAAAGCTCCTACAATGAGCAGTTCTTC
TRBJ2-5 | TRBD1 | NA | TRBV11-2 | CASSFSGQPQETQYF | TGTGCCAGCAGCTTCTCGGGACAGCCCCAAGAGACCCAGTACTTC
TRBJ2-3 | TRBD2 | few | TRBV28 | CASSPTPGLGGTDTQYF | TGTGCCAGCAGTCCGACTCCGGGACTAGGGGGCACAGATACGCAGTATTTT
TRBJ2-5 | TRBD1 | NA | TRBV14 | CASSHRGWYQETQYF | TGTGCCAGCAGCCACAGGGGGTGGTACCAAGAGACCCAGTACTTC
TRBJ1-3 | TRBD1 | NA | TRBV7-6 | CASSGRDRGSWNTIYF | TGTGCCAGCAGCGGTCGGGACAGGGGGTCTTGGAACACCATATATTTT
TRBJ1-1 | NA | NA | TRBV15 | CATSRGGGNTEAFF | TGTGCCACCAGCAGAGGCGGGGGCAACACTGAAGCTTTCTTT
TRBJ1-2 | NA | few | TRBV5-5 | CASTDGGGYGYTF | TGTGCCAGCACCGATGGGGGCGGCTATGGCTACACCTTC
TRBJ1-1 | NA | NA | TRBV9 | CASSIRGGNTEAFF | TGTGCCAGCAGCATCCGAGGGGGGAACACTGAAGCTTTCTTT
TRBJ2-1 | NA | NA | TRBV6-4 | CASSDSLEDEQFF | TGTGCCAGCAGTGACTCGCTAGAAGATGAGCAGTTCTTC
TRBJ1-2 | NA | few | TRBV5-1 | CASSFDPGAPSYGYTF | TGCGCCAGCAGCTTTGATCCGGGTGCGCCTTCCTATGGCTACACCTTC
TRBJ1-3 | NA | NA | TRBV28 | CASSRGGPGNTIYF | TGTGCCAGCAGTAGAGGGGGTCCTGGAAACACCATATATTTT
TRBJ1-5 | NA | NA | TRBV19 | CASSIEMASYQPQHF | TGTGCCAGTAGTATAGAAATGGCCTCTTATCAGCCCCAGCATTTT
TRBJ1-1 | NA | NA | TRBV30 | CAWSFGLNTEAFF | TGTGCCTGGAGTTTTGGGCTTAACACTGAAGCTTTCTTT
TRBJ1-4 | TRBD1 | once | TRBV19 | CASRETGTNEKLFF | TGTGCCAGTAGGGAGACAGGGACTAATGAAAAACTGTTTTTT
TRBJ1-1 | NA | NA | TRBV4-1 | CASSQDWLRGNTEAFF | TGCGCCAGCAGCCAAGACTGGCTTCGGGGGAACACTGAAGCTTTCTTT
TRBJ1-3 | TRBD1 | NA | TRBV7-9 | CASSDPVDRGSGNTIYF | TGTGCCAGCAGCGACCCGGTTGACAGGGGCTCCGGAAACACCATATATTTT
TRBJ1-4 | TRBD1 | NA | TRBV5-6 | CASSPATGAPEKLFF | TGTGCCAGCAGCCCTGCCACAGGGGCCCCTGAAAAACTGTTTTTT
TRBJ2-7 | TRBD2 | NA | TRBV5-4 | CASSDLTSGSPPYEQYF | TGTGCCAGCAGCGATCTGACTAGCGGGTCGCCCCCCTACGAGCAGTACTTC
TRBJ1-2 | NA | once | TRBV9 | CASSTSGGLYGYTF | TGTGCCAGCAGCACCTCGGGGGGGTTGTATGGCTACACCTTC
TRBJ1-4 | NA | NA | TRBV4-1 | CASSQVPNRGGGKKLFF | TGCGCCAGCAGCCAAGTTCCCAACCGGGGAGGTGGTAAAAAACTGTTTTTT
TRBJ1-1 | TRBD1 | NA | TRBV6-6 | CASSYATGQNTEAFF | TGTGCCAGCAGTTACGCGACAGGGCAGAACACTGAAGCTTTCTTT
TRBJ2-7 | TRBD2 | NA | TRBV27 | CASSLRGLAGDEQYF | TGTGCCAGCAGTTTAAGGGGACTAGCGGGCGACGAGCAGTACTTC
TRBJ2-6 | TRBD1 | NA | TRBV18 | CASSPLRPGQGASGANVLTF | TGTGCCAGCTCACCACTGCGACCGGGACAGGGAGCTTCTGGGGCCAACGTCCTGACTTTC
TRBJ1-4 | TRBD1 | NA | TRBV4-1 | CASSQLQGEKLFF | TGCGCCAGCAGCCAGTTACAGGGGGAAAAACTGTTTTTT